The next 7 T cell receptor beta chains were all read from a single sample in a study of lymphopenia after photon versus proton radiotherapy. Some clones are missing from TCRdb's copy, which holds only in-frame ones; the method was immunoSEQ multiplex PCR. This table has about 50,000 clones, roughly 90% appearing once. The sequences come from peripheral blood, collected from a patient treated with photon-based radiotherapy. These TCRs come from a middle-aged woman with cholangiocarcinoma.

This clone was observed a few times. The V and J genes are TRBV28 and TRBJ1-1; D unresolved. V was pared by 2 bases and J by 1 base, with 14 bases between. Germline CDR1 is MDHEN and CDR2 is SYDVKM. The CDR3 runs to 16 residues. CDR3 nucleotide sequence: TGTGCCAGCAGTTTAATGGGCCGGGTCCGGAACACTGAAGCTTTCTTT. This codes for CASSLMGRVRNTEAFF.

The gene calls are TRBV18 and TRBJ2-5; unclear D gene. V lost 2 bases and J lost 4, with 5 bases in between. Germline V gene sequence: CDR1 KGHSH, CDR2 LQKENI. The CDR3 sequence is 12 residues long. The CDR3 DNA reads TGTGCCAGCTCACCATTAGGAGAGACCCAGTACTTC. It translates to CASSPLGETQYF.

The chain combines TRBV7-2 with TRBJ1-3, with D unclear. There are 15 residues in the CDR3. V was shortened by 1 base and J by 0 bases, with 7 bases between the two germline ends. The germline gives CDR1 SGHTA, CDR2 FQGNSA. In DNA form, the CDR3 reads TGTGCCAGCAGCTTAGACACCAGCTCTGGAAACACCATATATTTT. Protein: CASSLDTSSGNTIYF.

The chain links TRBV9 to TRBJ2-1; D possibly matches TRBD1 or TRBD2 (5 bases each). The V and J ends lost 1 base and 8 bases respectively, with 13 bases between them. This CDR3 region has 14 residues. Germline V CDR1 and CDR2: SGDLS, YYNGEE. The CDR3 loop reads CASSVSGRADEQFF. In DNA form, the CDR3 reads TGTGCCAGCAGCGTATCAGGGCGGGCTGATGAGCAGTTCTTC.

The chain joins TRBV7-2 to TRBJ1-2, with D hard to call. The CDR3 covers 12 residues. Germline V CDR1 and CDR2: SGHTA, FQGNSA. V was pared by 7 bases and J by 7 bases, with 13 bases between. For the CDR3, the DNA is TGTGCCAGCACCTCCTCACTGGGTGGCTACACCTTC. The encoded protein is CASTSSLGGYTF.

V gene TRBV5-1 combines with J gene TRBJ1-1; D possibly corresponds to TRBD1 (5 bases). The CDR3 totals 16 residues. The germline V and J ends were trimmed by 1 base and 1 base, with 14 bases remaining between them. Per germline, CDR1 SGHRS and CDR2 YFSETQ. For the CDR3, the DNA is TGCGCCAGCAGCTTGCAATCCTCAGGGACGAACACTGAAGCTTTCTTT. Translated: CASSLQSSGTNTEAFF.

The gene calls are TRBV27 and TRBJ1-1; perhaps TRBD1 as D (6 bases). Per the germline V gene, CDR1 is MNHEY and CDR2 is SMNVEV (reference sequence). V shed 5 bases and J shed 2 bases, with 12 bases lying between them. This CDR3 is 14 amino acids long. This chain's CDR3 is CASSIRGGNTEAFF. DNA for the CDR3: TGTGCCAGCAGTATCCGCGGGGGCAACACTGAAGCTTTCTTT.